The TCR beta chain described here comes from a study of T cells after yellow fever vaccination. Study-wide results and caveats: Among primary-vaccination clones, most reappeared after the booster, at approximately 97% for CD4 and under 90% for CD8. The study noted that FACS-sorted repertoires could contain abundant clonotypes contaminating from the bulk population.

This clonotype was counted many times. Its antigen is not known. CDR3 size: 16 residues. V was shortened by 2 bases and J by 0 bases, with 13 bases between the two germline ends. Looked up from germline, CDR1 is SGHRS and CDR2 is YFSETQ. TCRdb fed the 5' RACE reads into MiXCR, producing one record per CDR3 protein. The sample includes hundreds of thousands of distinct CDR3 sequences, 3.6% of them seen just once. This chain connects TRBV5-1 to TRBJ2-3, with D tentatively TRBD2 (6 bases). The specimen was PBMCs, collected on the day of the yellow fever booster vaccination. The source is a man aged 18 to 30 who received the YFV17D yellow fever vaccine. CDR3 coding DNA: TGCGCCAGCAGCTTACCGGGAGCGTCTAGCACAGATACGCAGTATTTT. This translates into CASSLPGASSTDTQYF.